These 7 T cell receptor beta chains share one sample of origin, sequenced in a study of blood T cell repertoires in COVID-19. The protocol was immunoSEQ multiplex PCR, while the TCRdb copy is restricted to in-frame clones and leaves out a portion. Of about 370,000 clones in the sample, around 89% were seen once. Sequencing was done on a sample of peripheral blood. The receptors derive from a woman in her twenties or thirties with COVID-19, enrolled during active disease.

CDR3 in amino acids: CASSVTGGNYGYTF. CDR3 DNA sequence: TGTGCCAGCAGTGTGACAGGGGGTAACTATGGCTACACCTTC. This sequence joins TRBV2 and TRBJ1-2, with 9 bases matching TRBD1. V was clipped by 4 bases and J by 1 base; unmatched bases: 1. The CDR3 spans 14 residues. CDR1 and CDR2 from the germline V gene are SNHLY and FYNNEI.

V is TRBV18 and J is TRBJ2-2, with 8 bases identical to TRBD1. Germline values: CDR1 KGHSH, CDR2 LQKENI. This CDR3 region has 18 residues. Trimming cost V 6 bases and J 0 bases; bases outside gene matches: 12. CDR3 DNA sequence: TGTGCCAGCTCCCCCCCGACCGGGACAGGACCGAACACCGGGGAGCTGTTTTTT. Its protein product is CASSPPTGTGPNTGELFF.

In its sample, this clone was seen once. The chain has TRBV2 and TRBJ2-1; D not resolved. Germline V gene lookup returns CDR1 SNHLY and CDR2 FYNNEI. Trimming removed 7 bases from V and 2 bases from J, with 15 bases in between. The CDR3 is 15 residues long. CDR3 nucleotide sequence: TGTGCCAGCACCTCACAGCTTTCCACCTACAATGAGCAGTTCTTC. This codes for CASTSQLSTYNEQFF.

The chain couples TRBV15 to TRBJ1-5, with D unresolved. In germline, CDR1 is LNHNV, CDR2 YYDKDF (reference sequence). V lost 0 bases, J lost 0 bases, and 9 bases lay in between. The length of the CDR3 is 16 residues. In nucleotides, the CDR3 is TGTGCCACCAGCAGAGATTCGGGAAATAGCAATCAGCCCCAGCATTTT. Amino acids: CATSRDSGNSNQPQHF.

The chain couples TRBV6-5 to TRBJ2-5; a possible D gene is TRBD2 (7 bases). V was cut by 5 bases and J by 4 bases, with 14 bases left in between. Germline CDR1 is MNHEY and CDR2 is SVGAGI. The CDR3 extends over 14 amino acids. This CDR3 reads CASSPGVAGETQYF. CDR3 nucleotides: TGTGCCAGCAGTCCAGGGGTAGCGGGAGAGACCCAGTACTTC.

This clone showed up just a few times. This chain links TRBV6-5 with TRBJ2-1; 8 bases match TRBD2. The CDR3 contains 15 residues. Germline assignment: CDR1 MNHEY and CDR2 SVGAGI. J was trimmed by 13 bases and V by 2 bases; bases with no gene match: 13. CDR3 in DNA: TGTGCCAGCAGTTACGATCTGGATACGGGGGGGTCTCAGTTCTTC. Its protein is CASSYDLDTGGSQFF.

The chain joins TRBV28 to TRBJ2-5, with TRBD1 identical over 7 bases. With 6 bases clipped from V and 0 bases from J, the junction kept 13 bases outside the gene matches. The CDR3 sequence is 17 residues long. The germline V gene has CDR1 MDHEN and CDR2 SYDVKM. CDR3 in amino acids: CASRNGKGALDQETQYF. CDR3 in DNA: TGTGCCAGCAGGAACGGGAAGGGGGCACTAGACCAAGAGACCCAGTACTTC.